The present T cell receptor beta chain was sequenced within a study of radiation and T cells in renal cell carcinoma (dated by TCRdb to about 2020). With respect to the entire study: In total, 53 samples underwent TCR beta sequencing: roughly 25 tumors plus 27 peripheral blood samples. The last blood draw occurred 4 weeks after radiation, at the same time as nephrectomy. Across all 50 or so samples, 4,016,671 unique CDR3 nucleotide sequences, encoding roughly 3 million unique CDR3 amino acid sequences, were identified.

Taken from the germline V gene, the CDR1 and CDR2 loops are SGHDT and YYEEEE. From the cysteine through the phenylalanine, the CDR3 covers 16 amino acids. Left in the record is the CDR3 DNA by itself, 48 bases read in frame from the first base. Trimmed from V: 4 bases; trimmed from J: 1 base; junction bases lacking a gene match: 5. Broader findings and caveats from the paper: Because pretreatment tumor biopsies were not available, the baseline intratumoral presence of clonotypes could not be determined. Dynamics of the blood repertoire were not tracked past 4 weeks after treatment. Top tumor clonotypes rose in blood from baseline to 2 weeks post-radiation, then contracted by 4 weeks, suggesting transient expansion of tumor-resident clones. Because the trial had a single-armed design, the trial could not examine how radiation dose or scheduling affected the TCR repertoire.

TCR beta libraries were generated from genomic DNA with the immunoSEQ kit, following the manufacturer's recommendations. For library preparation, a first multiplex PCR was performed with proprietary primers, followed by a second PCR in which unique barcodes were added, and bead cleanups were performed after each round. Each sample batch included a kit-provided positive control reaction and a negative control reaction. The final libraries underwent checking on an Agilent 4200 TapeStation D1000 ScreenTape, volumetric pooling, and quantification by qPCR. An Illumina NextSeq500 fitted with a MidOutput 150-cycle cartridge performed the sequencing, running 156 Read1 cycles and 15 Index1 cycles with the kit's custom primers. The pooled library was loaded at roughly 1 pM, with an approximately 21% PhiX control spiked in. In the original analysis: The vendor-processed data were analyzed in R, and a clonotype was defined as all T cells that share the same CDR3 nucleotide sequence. In the clone abundance analyses, frequencies were normalized to the 10,000 most abundant clones in each sample. Public T cell clones, which averaged fewer than five per sample, were removed prior to analysis. A difference in abundance of at least 32-fold between compartments was used to define tumor-enriched and baseline blood-enriched clonotypes. A beta-binomial differential abundance model was used to identify clonotypes that expanded or contracted between blood time points. Tumor-blood repertoire similarity was measured with the Baroni-Urbani and Buser coefficient, and groups were compared using two-tailed Wilcoxon tests in R. In TCRdb, the immuneACCESS table is reduced to in-frame sequences with V and J assigned. These tables do not hold every clone; where another copy was compared, an unresolved V gene accounts for under half, and the others remain unexplained. V and J calls and clone size come straight from that table; D and trimming were deduced from the DNA. The sample table records about 77,000 clones; 75% to 90% of these occur just once. Approximately 2.3% of the sample is held by the ten biggest clonotypes.

The sample's time point label, in plain terms: blood 4 weeks post-SBRT, at nephrectomy. The treatment or condition label corresponds to: 15 Gy SBRT to primary tumor, nephrectomy 4 weeks later. The samples were obtained from a clinical trial, where primary renal cell carcinomas were treated with 15 Gy stereotactic body radiation therapy and then removed by nephrectomy 4 weeks afterward. To track tumor-enriched clonotypes, serial peripheral blood was sampled from radiation-treated patients at baseline and at 2 weeks and 4 weeks after SBRT. Renal cell carcinoma with clear cell pathology was present in all patients. The QIAamp DNA Blood Mini Kit (Qiagen) was used to prepare genomic DNA for TCR sequencing. Samples were included in the analyses only if all quality control checks were passed. This clone was counted a few times. There is no known antigen for this receptor. Base quality data are lacking; no much larger clone is found one base away.

The V gene is TRBV5-6 and the J gene is TRBJ1-2, with 12 central nucleotides matching TRBD1. The source of this sequence is a woman aged 55 to 70 with renal cell carcinoma. This specimen consisted of blood, obtained from a patient whose treatment included radiotherapy and nephrectomy. The CDR3 protein: CASSRDRGRYNYGYTF. The nucleotide sequence reads as follows: TGTGCCAGCAGCCGGGACAGGGGGCGTTATAACTATGGCTACACCTTC.